The next 19 T cell receptor beta chains were all read from a single sample in a study of long-term antiretroviral therapy in people with HIV. Sequencing relied on immunoSEQ assay v3.0, run at survey level. Libraries were prepared by immunoSEQ multiplex PCR; TCRdb keeps only in-frame clonotypes and omits some of them. The table shows tens of thousands of clones, with over 80% occurring only once. The specimen comprised unsorted PBMCs, sampled 0.4 years after starting antiretroviral therapy. The origin of the receptors is a man aged 50-59 years with HIV.

The V and J genes are TRBV4-3 and TRBJ1-5, with D possibly being TRBD1 (6 bases). The CDR3 has 15 residues. Germline CDR1 LGHNA, CDR2 YSLEER. Trimming stripped 1 base from V and 4 bases from J, with 11 bases between. CDR3 residues: CASSQVRGANQPQHF. As DNA, the CDR3 is TGCGCCAGCAGCCAAGTGAGGGGGGCGAATCAGCCCCAGCATTTT.

This clone was seen just once. This sequence joins TRBV29-1 and TRBJ1-3; D may be TRBD1 (6 bases). The V end was cut by 3 bases, the J end by 8 bases, with 8 bases between. The CDR3 runs 11 residues. Germline V gene data show CDR1 as SQVTM and CDR2 as ANQGSEA. The CDR3 here is CSVDRGDTIYF. CDR3 DNA sequence: TGCAGCGTTGACAGGGGAGACACCATATATTTT.

V is TRBV9 and J is TRBJ2-7; TRBD2 matches 10 bases. The V segment lost 4 bases and the J segment 7 bases; nucleotides outside the gene matches: 17. Per the germline V gene, CDR1 is SGDLS and CDR2 is YYNGEE. The CDR3 is made up of 17 amino acids. The CDR3 DNA sequence: TGTGCCAGCAGCCCCTGGGTACCTAGCGGGGGACGGGGTGAGCAGTACTTC. This translates into CASSPWVPSGGRGEQYF.

This clone appeared a few times. The chain has TRBV5-1 and TRBJ2-1; D is perhaps TRBD2 (6 bases). Germline assignment: CDR1 SGHRS and CDR2 YFSETQ. V gave up 4 bases and J gave up 6 bases, with 17 bases separating them. CDR3 size: 15 residues. The CDR3 protein is CASSRNSGTLNEQFF. The CDR3 nucleotides are TGCGCCAGCAGCCGGAACTCCGGGACTCTCAATGAGCAGTTCTTC. The complete variable domain, with remaining parts taken from reference TRBV5-1 and TRBJ2-1, reads KAGVTQTPRYLIKTRGQQVTLSCSPISGHRSVSWYQQTPGQGLQFLFEYFSETQRNKGNFPGRFSGRQFSNSRSEMNVSTLELGDSALYLCASSRNSGTLNEQFFGPGTRLTVL.

The V and J genes are TRBV9 and TRBJ1-2; 9 positions agree with TRBD1. Unmatched junction bases numbered 9, after V lost 4 bases and J lost 8 bases. Looked up from germline, CDR1 is SGDLS and CDR2 is YYNGEE. The CDR3 spans 14 residues. The CDR3: CASSQGGQGTGYTF. For the CDR3, the DNA is TGTGCCAGCAGCCAAGGGGGACAGGGAACCGGCTACACCTTC.

This clone was counted a few times. The V and J genes are TRBV4-1 and TRBJ2-1, with 12 bases matching TRBD2. The CDR3 is made up of 20 amino acids. Trimming cost V 0 bases and J 0 bases; bases outside gene matches: 9. Germline V gene lookup returns CDR1 MGHRA and CDR2 YSYEKL. This chain's CDR3 is CASSQEALAGGRSSYNEQFF. CDR3 DNA sequence: TGCGCCAGCAGCCAAGAGGCACTAGCGGGGGGTAGGAGCTCCTACAATGAGCAGTTCTTC.

This chain uses TRBV28 with TRBJ2-2, with D uncertain. This CDR3 has 14 amino acids. Germline V gene sequence: CDR1 MDHEN, CDR2 SYDVKM. V shed 3 bases and J shed 0 bases, with 5 bases lying between them. The CDR3 reads CASSLRTNTGELFF. The DNA for the CDR3 is TGTGCCAGCAGTTTGAGGACGAACACCGGGGAGCTGTTTTTT.

This CDR3 reads CASSAMGGDSTDTQYF. In DNA, the CDR3 is TGTGCCAGCAGCGCGATGGGAGGAGATAGCACAGATACGCAGTATTTT. The chain links TRBV7-2 to TRBJ2-3; D possibly corresponds to TRBD2 (6 bases). CDR1 SGHTA and CDR2 FQGNSA come from the germline V gene. V dropped 5 bases and J dropped 0 bases, with 15 bases sitting between them. The CDR3 runs to 16 residues.

J is TRBJ1-5 and V is TRBV4-1, with D possibly being TRBD1 (5 bases). V dropped 1 base and J dropped 3 bases, with 13 bases sitting between them. The germline V gene encodes CDR1 MGHRA and CDR2 YSYEKL. The CDR3 covers 16 residues. The CDR3 coding sequence is TGCGCCAGCAGCCAAGGAGTGACAGCTTCCAATCAGCCCCAGCATTTT. As protein: CASSQGVTASNQPQHF.

This clone was found once. The CDR3 coding sequence is TGTGCCAGCAGTTTTCCAGCCCCAAATGAAAAACTGTTTTTT. This sequence encodes CASSFPAPNEKLFF. The chain recombines TRBV28 with TRBJ1-4; D gene unclear. The CDR3 has 14 residues. V lost 3 bases, J lost 5 bases, and 10 bases lay in between. CDR1 MDHEN and CDR2 SYDVKM come from the germline V gene.

A word on this clone: Other DNA sequences in the same sample also yield this CDR3. The CDR3 DNA sequence: TGTGCCAGCTCACCGCAGAACACTGAAGCTTTCTTT. Amino acid sequence: CASSPQNTEAFF. The chain carries TRBV18 and TRBJ1-1; D is ambiguous. Germline assignment: CDR1 KGHSH and CDR2 LQKENI. The CDR3 extends over 12 amino acids. V was shortened by 3 bases and J by 1 base, with 3 bases between the two germline ends. Looking up the rest from reference TRBV18 and TRBJ1-1 gives the full variable domain: NAGVMQNPRHLVRRRGQEARLRCSPMKGHSHVYWYRQLPEEGLKFMVYLQKENIIDESGMPKERFSAEFPKEGPSILRIQQVVRGDSAAYFCASSPQNTEAFFGQGTRLTVV.

This chain connects TRBV10-3 to TRBJ1-5, with 7 bases lining up with TRBD1. CDR1 and CDR2 from the germline V gene are ENHRY and SYGVKD. The CDR3 spans 14 residues. Trimming cost V 5 bases and J 6 bases; bases outside gene matches: 7. CDR3 coding DNA: TGTGCCATCAGTCCCGACAGGGTCGGTCAGCCCCAGCATTTT. Translating gives CAISPDRVGQPQHF.

The table lists this clone with a few counts. The chain has TRBV19 and TRBJ2-5; D gene ambiguous. V shed 4 bases and J shed 2 bases, with 8 bases lying between them. CDR1 LNHDA and CDR2 SQIVND come from the germline V gene (reference sequence). CDR3 size: 13 residues. The CDR3 loop is CASSSAQQETQYF. CDR3 nucleotide sequence: TGTGCCAGTAGTAGCGCCCAGCAAGAGACCCAGTACTTC.

This chain uses TRBV9 with TRBJ1-1; D gene unclear. V gave up 4 bases and J gave up 0 bases, with 13 bases separating them. CDR3 length equals 15 residues. From germline, CDR1 is SGDLS and CDR2 YYNGEE. This chain's CDR3 is CASSLRSGMNTEAFF. The CDR3 nucleotides read TGTGCCAGCAGCCTCCGTTCAGGAATGAACACTGAAGCTTTCTTT.

This sequence joins TRBV28 and TRBJ2-3, with a tentative D call TRBD2 (6 bases). The ends were cut back, 1 base at V and 0 bases at J, with 11 bases in the middle. Germline loops: CDR1 MDHEN, CDR2 SYDVKM. The CDR3 loop spans 16 amino acids. This CDR3 reads CASSLFRLVSTDTQYF. In nucleotides, the CDR3 is TGTGCCAGCAGTTTATTTCGACTAGTCAGCACAGATACGCAGTATTTT.

This chain links TRBV28 with TRBJ1-1; the D is unclear. The germline gives CDR1 MDHEN, CDR2 SYDVKM. The CDR3 spans 12 residues. V lost 2 bases, J lost 11 bases, and 12 bases lay in between. DNA of the CDR3: TGTGCCAGCAGTTTACGGGCCGCGGAGGCTTTCTTT. Its translation is CASSLRAAEAFF.

V gene TRBV5-6 combines with J gene TRBJ2-5; D uncertain. Trimming removed 5 bases at V and 4 bases at J, with 12 bases between. The CDR3 has 13 amino acids. Germline-derived CDR1 and CDR2 are SGHDT and YYEEEE. CDR3 in DNA: TGTGCCAGCAGTCTCGACACGTTAGAGACCCAGTACTTC. Encoded protein: CASSLDTLETQYF.

This chain joins TRBV2 and TRBJ1-3, with 8 bases identical to TRBD1. The CDR3 is made up of 17 amino acids. Germline-derived CDR1 and CDR2 are SNHLY and FYNNEI. V was clipped by 6 bases and J by 3 bases; unmatched bases: 13. The CDR3 DNA follows: TGTGCCAGCAGAGATCACAGGGGGGGACTTAGTGGAAACACCATATATTTT. Protein product: CASRDHRGGLSGNTIYF. Combining the CDR3 with reference TRBV2 and TRBJ1-3 gives the whole variable domain EPEVTQTPSHQVTQMGQEVILRCVPISNHLYFYWYRQILGQKVEFLVSFYNNEISEKSEIFDDQFSVERPDGSNFTLKIRSTKLEDSAMYFCASRDHRGGLSGNTIYFGEGSWLTVV.

This clone occurred once. V is TRBV2 and J is TRBJ1-4, with D unresolved. This CDR3 has 15 residues. The germline CDR1 and CDR2 sequences are SNHLY and FYNNEI. Trimming removed 3 bases from V and 5 bases from J, with 13 bases in between. The DNA of the CDR3 is TGTGCCAGCAGTGAGTGGAGGCAGGAAAATGAAAAACTGTTTTTT. Its translation: CASSEWRQENEKLFF.